The 27 T cell receptor beta chains reported below all come from one sample, sequenced in a study of T-cell reconstitution after alpha-beta-depleted transplantation in children. The TCRbeta library was prepared with unique molecular identifiers. A single record per CDR3 protein comes from TCRdb applying MiXCR to the PCR reads. Here the sample spans roughly 100,000 distinct CDR3 sequences, roughly 7.6% being singletons. The starting material was PBMCs, obtained before TCRalphabeta/CD19-depleted stem cell transplant. The receptor source for this set is a boy under 10 years old with acute lymphoblastic leukemia, due to receive a stem cell transplant.

The chain is built from TRBV23-1 and TRBJ2-5, with 10 bases matching TRBD2. TRBV23-1 is an ORF, with its function uncertain. The CDR3 covers 15 residues. With 4 bases clipped from V and 3 bases from J, the junction kept 5 bases outside the gene matches. CDR3 residues: CASSPTSGGEETQYF. CDR3 nucleotides: TGCGCCAGCAGTCCCACCAGCGGGGGGGAAGAGACCCAGTACTTC.

This clonotype was recorded at least ten times. V usage is TRBV5-1 and J usage is TRBJ1-1; 9 bases line up with TRBD1. Germline V gives CDR1 SGHRS, CDR2 YFSETQ. Losses at the gene ends were 1 base for V and 1 base for J; bases not matched to a gene: 8. CDR3 length: 17 residues. The CDR3 nucleotides are TGCGCCAGCAGCTTGTCCCCCAGGACAGGGGCGAACACTGAAGCTTTCTTT. This translates into CASSLSPRTGANTEAFF.

This clonotype was counted at least ten times. This chain links TRBV4-1 with TRBJ2-7; either TRBD1 or TRBD2 may supply D (5 bases each). CDR3 length: 15 amino acids. Trimming took off 0 bases at V and 0 bases at J, with 9 bases between the two ends. Germline assignment: CDR1 MGHRA and CDR2 YSYEKL. This CDR3 is CASSQDPGASYEQYF. For the CDR3, the DNA is TGCGCCAGCAGCCAAGATCCCGGGGCCTCCTACGAGCAGTACTTC.

About this clonotype itself: Being one base from a much bigger clone, this may be a read error. The J gene is TRBJ2-3, the V gene TRBV5-1, with a weak D call TRBD2 (6 bases). CDR1 and CDR2 from the germline V gene are SGHRS and YFSETQ. V lost 5 bases and J 7 bases, leaving 17 bases between the germline ends. The CDR3 runs to 14 residues. The DNA of the CDR3 is TGCGCCAGCAGTAAGGACGGGGCGGGATATACGCAGTATTTT. Translated, it gives CASSKDGAGYTQYF. Full variable domain (rest looked up from reference TRBV5-1 and TRBJ2-3): KAGVTQTPRYLIKTRGQQVTLSCSPISGHRSVSWYQQTPGQGLQFLFEYFSETQRNKGNFPGRFSGRQFSNSRSEMNVSTLELGDSALYLCASSKDGAGYTQYFGPGTRLTVL.

Here the CDR3 reads CASSSGTLNTGELFF. The DNA for the CDR3 is TGTGCCAGCAGTTCCGGGACTTTGAACACCGGGGAGCTGTTTTTT. The chain recombines TRBV12-3 or TRBV12-4 with TRBJ2-2; tentatively, D is TRBD2 (6 bases). Trimming pared 4 bases from V and 1 base from J, leaving 10 bases between. The CDR3 covers 15 residues.

Many counts were recorded for this clonotype. V is TRBV10-3 and J is TRBJ2-2; D gene ambiguous. The germline V gene encodes CDR1 ENHRY and CDR2 SYGVKD. Deletions cut 3 bases from V and 4 bases from J, with 9 bases between. There are 14 residues in the CDR3. This CDR3 is CAISDREFTGELFF. The DNA of the CDR3 is TGTGCCATCAGTGATCGTGAGTTCACCGGGGAGCTGTTTTTT.

This clonotype was found a few times. One end of the junction is discordant with germline, which a read error may explain. The chain couples TRBV7-7 to TRBJ2-3, with D possibly being TRBD2 (6 bases). CDR1 and CDR2 from the germline V gene are SSHAT and FNYEAQ (reference sequence). The CDR3 totals 13 residues. CDR3 loop: CASSLTSLDTQYF. CDR3 nucleotide sequence: TGTGCTAGCAGCTTGACTAGTCTGGATACGCAGTATTTT.

This clonotype was detected only a few times. The chain employs TRBV2 and TRBJ2-3; D is unclear. Germline V gene sequence: CDR1 SNHLY, CDR2 FYNNEI. CDR3 length: 11 residues. The V and J ends lost 5 bases and 5 bases respectively, with 5 bases between them. CDR3 sequence: CASSTEDTQYF. CDR3 coding DNA: TGTGCCAGCAGTACGGAAGATACGCAGTATTTT.

This clonotype turned up a few times. The CDR3 region is CASRRSGTKETQYF. Here the CDR3 DNA reads TGTGCCAGCAGAAGATCCGGGACTAAAGAGACCCAGTACTTC. V usage is TRBV6-1 and J usage is TRBJ2-5; 7 bases line up with TRBD2. The J segment lost 3 bases and the V segment lost 6 bases, leaving 7 bases of the junction unmatched. In germline, CDR1 is MNHNS, CDR2 SASEGT. The CDR3 consists of 14 residues.

This clonotype showed up many times. V usage is TRBV4-2 and J usage is TRBJ2-7, with D perhaps TRBD1 (6 bases). V was trimmed by 4 bases and J by 5 bases, leaving 15 bases between them. The CDR3 loop spans 14 amino acids. Germline V lookup: CDR1 LGHNA, CDR2 YNFKEQ. The CDR3 loop reads CASSLRGDINEQYF. In nucleotides, the CDR3 is TGTGCCAGCAGCCTCAGGGGTGATATCAACGAGCAGTACTTC.

The chain has TRBV20-1 and TRBJ2-3; possibly TRBD1 for D (5 bases). The V and J ends lost 6 bases and 6 bases respectively, with 13 bases between them. The germline CDR1 and CDR2 sequences are DFQATT and SNEGSKA (reference sequence). This CDR3 comprises 12 residues. The CDR3 spells CSAKSGADTQYF. In DNA, the CDR3 is TGCAGTGCCAAAAGTGGGGCTGATACGCAGTATTTT.

This clonotype was seen more than once but under ten times. The V and J genes are TRBV27 and TRBJ2-5; D is tentatively TRBD1 or TRBD2 (5 bases each). This CDR3 has 15 amino acids. The V gene lost 0 bases and the J gene lost 6 bases, with 14 bases spanning the gap. Germline-derived CDR1 and CDR2 are MNHEY and SMNVEV (reference sequence). The CDR3 is CASSLSRAGPQTQYF. Here the CDR3 DNA reads TGTGCCAGCAGTTTATCGAGGGCAGGGCCCCAGACCCAGTACTTC.

This clonotype has at least ten counts. The rearrangement links TRBV10-3 to TRBJ2-1; 14 bases are shared with TRBD2. Trimming took 7 bases from V and 12 from J; bases not matched to a gene: 11. This CDR3 comprises 15 residues. Germline assignment: CDR1 ENHRY and CDR2 SYGVKD. The CDR3 region is CAITPGTSGGRVQFF. For the CDR3, the DNA is TGTGCCATCACTCCCGGGACTAGCGGGGGTAGGGTGCAGTTCTTC.

At least ten counts were recorded for this clonotype. The rearrangement links TRBV5-5 to TRBJ2-7; TRBD2 aligns across 8 bases. The germline V gene has CDR1 SGHKS and CDR2 YYEKEE (reference sequence). With V trimmed by 4 bases and J by 1 base, 10 bases remained unmatched. The CDR3 totals 16 residues. CDR3 sequence (DNA): TGTGCCAGCAGCGCCCGGGGGGGTGGCGTTTCCTACGAGCAGTACTTC. This gives the protein CASSARGGGVSYEQYF. The entire variable domain, with the rest obtained from reference TRBV5-5 and TRBJ2-7, is as follows: DAGVTQSPTHLIKTRGQQVTLRCSPISGHKSVSWYQQVLGQGPQFIFQYYEKEERGRGNFPDRFSARQFPNYSSELNVNALLLGDSALYLCASSARGGGVSYEQYFGPGTRLTVT.

V gene TRBV20-1 combines with J gene TRBJ2-2; D may be TRBD2 (7 bases). V was shortened by 3 bases and J by 6 bases, with 11 bases between the two germline ends. Germline assignment: CDR1 DFQATT and CDR2 SNEGSKA (reference sequence). There are 13 residues in the CDR3. CDR3 in amino acids: CSASGGPAGELFF. CDR3 DNA: TGCAGTGCTAGCGGGGGGCCCGCCGGGGAGCTGTTTTTT.

CDR3 DNA sequence: TGCAGCGCCATGGGGTCAGTAGGGGCCAACGTCCTGACTTTC. Protein: CSAMGSVGANVLTF. The V gene is TRBV29-1, the J gene TRBJ2-6; no firm D call. V lost 7 bases to trimming and J lost 4 bases, with 14 bases between them. The V gene's germline CDR1 is SQVTM and CDR2 ANQGSEA. CDR3 length: 14 amino acids.

This clonotype was counted many times. The chain links TRBV20-1 to TRBJ2-3; D is possibly TRBD2 (7 bases). Trimming took 0 bases from V and 4 from J, leaving 11 bases between them. The CDR3 is made up of 14 amino acids. From germline, CDR1 is DFQATT and CDR2 SNEGSKA (reference sequence). CDR3 coding DNA: TGCAGTGCTAGAGAAGGGGGGGTCGCAGATACGCAGTATTTT. Translated, it gives CSAREGGVADTQYF.

This clonotype was observed a few times. The V and J genes are TRBV12-3 or TRBV12-4 and TRBJ1-2; D is perhaps TRBD1 (5 bases). V lost 5 bases and J 2 bases, leaving 15 bases between the germline ends. This CDR3 is built from 15 residues. The CDR3 DNA reads as TGTGCCAGCAGTCATCCGGGACTTCTAAACTATGGCTACACCTTC. It encodes CASSHPGLLNYGYTF.

This clonotype was picked up a small number of times. The chain employs TRBV7-8 and TRBJ2-7; TRBD2 matches 12 bases. The CDR3 length is 15 residues. Unmatched junction bases numbered 2, after V lost 0 bases and J lost 5 bases. Germline lookup yields CDR1 SGHVS and CDR2 FQNEAQ. Written as DNA, the CDR3 is TGTGCCAGCAGCTTAGCTAGACTAGCGGGGGACGAGCAGTACTTC. Translated: CASSLARLAGDEQYF. The entire variable domain, with the rest obtained from reference TRBV7-8 and TRBJ2-7, is as follows: GAGVSQSPRYKVAKRGQDVALRCDPISGHVSLFWYQQALGQGPEFLTYFQNEAQLDKSGLPSDRFFAERPEGSVSTLKIQRTQQEDSAVYLCASSLARLAGDEQYFGPGTRLTVT.

To note about this clonotype: This could be a read error, since a much larger clone is one nucleotide away. This chain links TRBV5-1 with TRBJ2-7, with D unclear. CDR1 is SGHRS, CDR2 YFSETQ, per germline. CDR3 length: 14 residues. Deletions cut 2 bases from V and 0 bases from J, with 9 bases between. The DNA of the CDR3 is TGCGCCAGCAGCTTTAGGACGGACTCCTACGAGCAGTACTTC. Its protein is CASSFRTDSYEQYF.

At least ten counts were recorded for this clonotype. J is TRBJ2-1 and V is TRBV7-2, with a tentative D call TRBD2 (6 bases). The germline V gene has CDR1 SGHTA and CDR2 FQGNSA. The CDR3 is made up of 14 amino acids. Between the trimmed V and J ends, which lost 4 bases and 7 bases, there was a span of 14 bases. CDR3 nucleotide sequence: TGTGCCAGCAGCTCAACCATGGGGGGTAATGAGCAGTTCTTC. Protein sequence: CASSSTMGGNEQFF.

This chain joins TRBV7-2 and TRBJ2-1; TRBD1 matches 8 bases. Germline V gene data show CDR1 as SGHTA and CDR2 as FQGNSA. V shed 5 bases, J shed 0 bases, and the junction held 3 bases outside the gene matches. This CDR3 region has 15 residues. This CDR3 is CASSIGQGSYNEQFF. The CDR3 nucleotides are TGTGCCAGCAGCATCGGACAGGGCTCCTACAATGAGCAGTTCTTC.

This clonotype was recorded many times. The genes are TRBV5-4 and TRBJ2-1, with 7 positions matching TRBD2. Per the germline V gene, CDR1 is SGHNT and CDR2 is YYREEE (reference sequence). The CDR3 has 19 residues. V lost 1 base, J lost 4 bases, and 17 bases stayed unmatched. Here the CDR3 reads CASSLSPLTGGSLYNEQFF. The CDR3, as DNA: TGTGCCAGCAGCTTGTCCCCACTCACCGGGGGGTCTCTTTACAATGAGCAGTTCTTC.

This clonotype was counted between two and nine times. The chain combines TRBV28 with TRBJ1-5; no reliable D call. CDR1 and CDR2 (germline): MDHEN, SYDVKM. The V end lost 6 bases, the J end lost 3 bases, and 6 bases lay between the germline ends. The CDR3 extends over 12 amino acids. The CDR3 nucleotides are TGTGCCAGCAGCCGATTCAATCAGCCCCAGCATTTT. Its protein is CASSRFNQPQHF.

The rearrangement joins TRBV14 to TRBJ2-7; D is perhaps TRBD1 (5 bases). V lost 0 bases and J 6 bases, leaving 15 bases between the germline ends. This CDR3 contains 15 residues. The germline V gene encodes CDR1 SGHDN and CDR2 FVKESK. The CDR3 spells CASSQERQGWVEQYF. CDR3 sequence (DNA): TGTGCCAGCAGCCAAGAACGGCAGGGATGGGTCGAGCAGTACTTC.

CDR3 DNA sequence: TGTGCTAGTGGTTTGGAACTAGCGGGGGTCTACGAGCAGTACTTC. Protein: CASGLELAGVYEQYF. The gene calls are TRBV12-5 and TRBJ2-7; 11 nucleotides line up with TRBD2. J gave up 3 bases and V 1 base, and 2 bases lay outside the gene matches. Germline CDR1 LGHNT, CDR2 FRNRAP. This CDR3 has 15 amino acids.

The table lists this clonotype with many counts. This rearrangement joins TRBV7-9 to TRBJ2-5, with TRBD1 matching 10 bases. J gave up 4 bases and V 5 bases, and 7 bases lay outside the gene matches. Looked up from germline, CDR1 is SEHNR and CDR2 is FQNEAQ (reference sequence). This CDR3 region has 15 residues. CDR3 coding DNA: TGTGCCAGCAGCCACGACAGGGGGCTAGGAGAGACCCAGTACTTC. The encoded protein is CASSHDRGLGETQYF.